The 13 T cell receptor beta chains below all came from one sample that was sequenced in a study of shared clonotypes between healthy human individuals. The data were produced by immunoSEQ multiplex PCR, yet TCRdb's version contains in-frame clones alone and is incomplete. The table lists around 2.1 million clones, about 92% of them singletons. Terminally differentiated effector memory CD45RA+ cells were excluded by CCR7 positive selection of CD45RO-negative cells. Input material: naive CD8+ T cells from PBMCs. These receptors all stem from a young man in good health. Some clones in this sample may be carry-over from other donors' samples.

The chain is built from TRBV27 and TRBJ2-3, with 10 bases lining up with TRBD2. V lost 1 base and J lost 0; bases outside the gene matches: 16. From germline, CDR1 is MNHEY and CDR2 SMNVEV (reference sequence). This CDR3 region has 21 residues. The CDR3 here is CASSLFPPLAGVKVSTDTQYF. The CDR3 DNA reads TGTGCCAGCAGTTTATTCCCCCCTCTAGCGGGAGTTAAAGTAAGCACAGATACGCAGTATTTT.

This chain joins TRBV7-2 and TRBJ2-7, with D tentatively TRBD1 or TRBD2 (5 bases each). V dropped 2 bases and J dropped 8 bases, with 22 bases sitting between them. The CDR3 is made up of 16 amino acids. Germline CDR1 and CDR2: SGHTA and FQGNSA. The CDR3 nucleotides are TGTGCCAGCAGCTTATTCCGGGACCAATCTCGTTCGCAGCAGTACTTC. This codes for CASSLFRDQSRSQQYF.

This chain connects TRBV15 to TRBJ2-4; D is uncertain. CDR3 length: 15 residues. Germline CDR1 reads LNHNV; CDR2 reads YYDKDF (reference sequence). Trimming took off 0 bases at V and 4 bases at J, with 10 bases between the two ends. The CDR3 protein is CATSRDKDLKNIQYF. The CDR3 nucleotides are TGTGCCACCAGCAGAGATAAGGATTTAAAAAACATTCAGTACTTC.

This chain connects TRBV19 to TRBJ2-1, with D possibly TRBD1 on 5 matching bases. The CDR3 extends over 15 amino acids. Germline V gene data show CDR1 as LNHDA and CDR2 as SQIVND (reference sequence). Trimming pared 1 base from V and 2 bases from J, leaving 9 bases between. The CDR3 DNA sequence: TGTGCCAGTAGTATAGTCAGGGTCGCCTACAATGAGCAGTTCTTC. It encodes CASSIVRVAYNEQFF.

This sequence joins TRBV19 and TRBJ2-7; D remains unclear. Trimming pared 3 bases from V and 5 bases from J, leaving 11 bases between. The length of the CDR3 is 13 residues. CDR1 LNHDA and CDR2 SQIVND come from the germline V gene (reference sequence). The CDR3 DNA sequence: TGTGCCAGTAGTATTCTAGAATCGGACGAGCAGTACTTC. Protein sequence: CASSILESDEQYF.

The chain uses TRBV27 and TRBJ2-2, with D hard to call. The V gene's germline CDR1 is MNHEY and CDR2 SMNVEV (reference sequence). Trimming removed 6 bases at V and 5 bases at J, with 10 bases between. The CDR3 sequence is 13 residues long. The DNA of the CDR3 is TGTGCCAGCAGAGACCCTCGGACCGGGGAGCTGTTTTTT. This encodes CASRDPRTGELFF.

The V and J genes are TRBV5-6 and TRBJ2-7; D unclear. This CDR3 has 13 residues. V gave up 1 base and J gave up 4 bases, with 9 bases separating them. Germline V gene lookup returns CDR1 SGHDT and CDR2 YYEEEE. In nucleotides, the CDR3 is TGTGCCAGCAGCTTGACCGGGCTTTACGAGCAGTACTTC. It is translated as CASSLTGLYEQYF.

This chain connects TRBV7-9 to TRBJ1-1; possibly TRBD1 for D (5 bases). The CDR3 totals 13 residues. CDR1 and CDR2 (germline): SEHNR, FQNEAQ (reference sequence). The V end lost 6 bases, the J end lost 3 bases, and 11 bases lay between the germline ends. Here the CDR3 DNA reads TGTGCCAGCAGGGGGCCAAATTACACTGAAGCTTTCTTT. Translating gives CASRGPNYTEAFF.

J is TRBJ2-2 and V is TRBV7-3; D unresolved. Germline CDR1 SGHTA, CDR2 FQGTGA. This CDR3 region has 14 residues. The ends were cut back, 5 bases at V and 1 base at J, with 8 bases in the middle. The CDR3 bases are TGTGCCAGCAGCCCAAGGGTGAACACCGGGGAGCTGTTTTTT. It specifies CASSPRVNTGELFF.

The chain has TRBV28 and TRBJ2-7; the D gene is possibly TRBD1 (6 bases). This CDR3 contains 13 residues. V was cut by 5 bases and J by 3 bases, with 11 bases left in between. Germline loops: CDR1 MDHEN, CDR2 SYDVKM. In DNA form, the CDR3 reads TGTGCCAGCAGTGACCTACAGGGCTACGAGCAGTACTTC. This gives the protein CASSDLQGYEQYF. Based on the CDR3 plus reference TRBV28 and TRBJ2-7, the full variable domain is DVKVTQSSRYLVKRTGEKVFLECVQDMDHENMFWYRQDPGLGLRLIYFSYDVKMKEKGDIPEGYSVSREKKERFSLILESASTNQTSMYLCASSDLQGYEQYFGPGTRLTVT.

The rearrangement uses TRBV27 and TRBJ1-2, with D maybe TRBD1 (5 bases). The CDR3 covers 14 residues. Trimming removed 5 bases from V and 2 bases from J, with 12 bases in between. Per germline, CDR1 MNHEY and CDR2 SMNVEV (reference sequence). CDR3 protein: CASSPSRGNYGYTF. Here the CDR3 DNA reads TGTGCCAGCAGTCCCAGCCGGGGGAACTATGGCTACACCTTC.

The chain joins TRBV29-1 to TRBJ1-2; 9 bases are a match to TRBD1. This CDR3 is built from 12 residues. Unmatched junction bases numbered 3, after V lost 2 bases and J lost 8 bases. The germline CDR1 and CDR2 sequences are SQVTM and ANQGSEA. This chain's CDR3 is CSVESTGGGYTF. In DNA, the CDR3 is TGCAGCGTTGAATCTACAGGGGGCGGCTACACCTTC.

The CDR3 nucleotides are TGTGCCAGCAGCGTAACACCCTCACCCGGGGAGCTGTTTTTT. Encoded protein: CASSVTPSPGELFF. The gene calls are TRBV9 and TRBJ2-2, with D uncertain. Germline V gene data show CDR1 as SGDLS and CDR2 as YYNGEE. This CDR3 contains 14 residues. Trimming stripped 1 base from V and 6 bases from J, with 10 bases between.